This record covers a single T cell receptor beta chain. This clone was found once. What antigen it recognizes has not been identified. The record has no base qualities; no much larger clone is one base away. This record belongs to a study of OX40 agonist ivuxolimab in advanced cancers. With regard to the full study: Ivuxolimab, which targeted the costimulatory receptor OX40 (CD134), was an agonistic, fully human IgG2 monoclonal antibody. Intravenous ivuxolimab was administered to patients every 2 weeks at six dose levels: 0.01, 0.1, 0.3, 1.5, 3 and 10 mg/kg. The paper describes the monotherapy dose-escalation part (N of about 52 patients) of the phase I trial of ivuxolimab. The point of sequencing TCRbeta in the periphery was to test whether ivuxolimab changed TCR sequence diversity and drove clonal T-cell expansion. Among the roughly 50 dose-escalation patients, around 19 had hepatocellular carcinoma, approximately 15 melanoma, 9 renal cell carcinoma and 9 head and neck cancer. Patients were allowed to have had prior anti-PD-1, anti-PD-L1 or anti-CTLA-4 therapy, and around 40% of the dose-escalation patients had previously received checkpoint inhibitors. Partial responses occurred in three dose-escalation patients, of whom one had hepatocellular carcinoma and two had cutaneous melanoma. In the dose-escalation cohort, around four fifths of patients were male, and the mean age was around 65 years with a range of roughly 20 to 85.

CDR1 and CDR2, per the germline V gene, are SGHRS and YFSETQ. Taken from cysteine to phenylalanine, the CDR3 has 17 residues. Only the CDR3 DNA is retained, 51 bases long and in frame from the first base. From V the trimming removes 4 bases and from J it removes 2 bases, while the gene matches leave 11 bases of the junction unaccounted for. Genomic DNA was isolated from the sorted cells so that the TCRbeta CDR3 region could be sequenced. The immunoSEQ Assay was used to sequence the TCRbeta CDR3 regions. TCRdb took over this immuneACCESS table, retaining in-frame rearrangements with V and J assigned. Such tables are incomplete; in checked studies, under half of the missing clones stem from an unresolved V gene, and the remainder is unexplained. For this sample the table gives about 70,000 clones, of which roughly 90% were detected only once. The ten largest clones capture approximately 2.6% of the sample.

The trial excluded patients who had a history of autoimmune disease or who were on systemic immunosuppression. In every dose cohort, peripheral blood was drawn for TCR sequencing at baseline, cycle 4 day 1, and cycle 7 day 1. Samples were obtained from an open-label, multicenter, first-in-human phase I dose-escalation trial of ivuxolimab. The trial enrolled adults with locally advanced or metastatic head and neck squamous cell, hepatocellular, melanoma or renal cell carcinoma. Before TCR sequencing, CD4+ T cells and CD8+ T cells from peripheral blood were sorted into separate populations. The investigation overall reported the following: The antigen specificity of the clonally expanded peripheral T cells was not determined. In the 0.1-3.0 mg/kg groups, partial responders had among the lowest normalized peripheral clonal expansion, particularly in CD8+ T cells. At doses from 0.1 to 3.0 mg/kg, clonal expansion was seen in both CD4+ and CD8+ blood T cells between baseline and week 6. Low levels of normalized T-cell clonal expansion were also seen in some patients who did not respond. After ivuxolimab, CD8+ T cells had more expanded clones than CD4+ T cells on average.

This sequence was found in an adult with an advanced solid tumor such as melanoma, head and neck, liver or kidney cancer. The V and J genes are TRBV5-1 and TRBJ2-7; 11 junctional bases match TRBD1. Material: CD4+ or CD8+ T cells sorted from blood, obtained in a trial of the OX40 agonist ivuxolimab. The nucleotide sequence reads TGCGCCAGCAGCACAGGGTCAGGGGGACAGGGGGCCTACGAGCAGTACTTC. Its amino acids are CASSTGSGGQGAYEQYF.